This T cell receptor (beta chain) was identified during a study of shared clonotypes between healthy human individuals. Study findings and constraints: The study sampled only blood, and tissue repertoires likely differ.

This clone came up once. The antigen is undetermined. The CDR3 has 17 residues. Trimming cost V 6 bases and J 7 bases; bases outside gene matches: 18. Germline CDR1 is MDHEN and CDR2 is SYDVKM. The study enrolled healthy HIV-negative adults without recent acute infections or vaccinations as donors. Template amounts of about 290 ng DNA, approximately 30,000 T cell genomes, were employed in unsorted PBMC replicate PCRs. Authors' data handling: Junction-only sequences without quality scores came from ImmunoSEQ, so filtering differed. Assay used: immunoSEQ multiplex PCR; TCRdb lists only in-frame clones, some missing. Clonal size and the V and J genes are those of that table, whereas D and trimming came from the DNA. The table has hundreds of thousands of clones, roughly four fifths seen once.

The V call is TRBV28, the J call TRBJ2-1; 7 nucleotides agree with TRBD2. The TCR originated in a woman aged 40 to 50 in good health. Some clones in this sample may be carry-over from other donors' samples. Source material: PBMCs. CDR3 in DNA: TGTGCCAGCAGACCTAAAACCGGGACTACAATCGGAAATGAGCAGTTCTTC. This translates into CASRPKTGTTIGNEQFF. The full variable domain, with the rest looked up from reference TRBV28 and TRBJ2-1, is DVKVTQSSRYLVKRTGEKVFLECVQDMDHENMFWYRQDPGLGLRLIYFSYDVKMKEKGDIPEGYSVSREKKERFSLILESASTNQTSMYLCASRPKTGTTIGNEQFFGPGTRLTVL.